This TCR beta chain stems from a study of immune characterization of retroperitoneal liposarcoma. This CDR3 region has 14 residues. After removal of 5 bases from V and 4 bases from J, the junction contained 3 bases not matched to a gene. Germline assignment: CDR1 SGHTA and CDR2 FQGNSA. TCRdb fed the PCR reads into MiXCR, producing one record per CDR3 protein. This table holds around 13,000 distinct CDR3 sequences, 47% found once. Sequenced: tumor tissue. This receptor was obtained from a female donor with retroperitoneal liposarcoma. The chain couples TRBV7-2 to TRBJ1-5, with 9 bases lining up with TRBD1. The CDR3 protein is CASSPTGGNQPQHF. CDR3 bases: TGTGCCAGCAGCCCGACAGGGGGGAATCAGCCCCAGCATTTT.